These 4 T cell receptor beta chains were all obtained from the same sample, sequenced in a study of neurological immune-mediated disorders (dated by TCRdb to between 2017 and 2020). What the time point label conveys for this sample: longitudinal time-point 3. Library generation was performed with 5' RACE. Sequencing used an Illumina HiSeq 2500. Clones were called with MiXCR by TCRdb after fastp trimmed the public reads at Q25, and only in-frame beta chains were retained. Rows matching on CDR3 protein sequence are summarized as one entry with the most common DNA and genes. Here the sample has around 42,000 distinct CDR3 sequences; around an eighth occur a single time. The ten most abundant clones make up roughly 11% of the sample. Sequencing used PBMCs. The receptor set was obtained from a man under 40 in good health.

This clonotype was observed many times. The J gene is TRBJ1-1, the V gene TRBV20-1, with D perhaps TRBD1 (5 bases). CDR1 and CDR2 (germline): DFQATT, SNEGSKA (reference sequence). The CDR3 spans 13 residues. Trimming shortened V by 6 bases and J by 6 bases, and 17 bases separated the two germline ends. The CDR3 DNA reads TGCAGTGCCCCACGAGGGGCGCGCGCTGAAGCTTTCTTT. It codes for CSAPRGARAEAFF.

This clonotype was detected ten times or more. The DNA for the CDR3 is TGTGCCAGCAGCCGAGTCGGGCTAGCGGGGGGAGATACGCAGTATTTT. It is translated as CASSRVGLAGGDTQYF. V is TRBV7-2 and J is TRBJ2-3; 11 bases align to TRBD2. The CDR3 runs 16 residues. V gave up 5 bases and J gave up 5 bases; unmatched junction bases: 9. The germline gives CDR1 SGHTA, CDR2 FQGNSA.

By share of the sample, this clonotype is medium-sized. The V gene is TRBV29-1, the J gene TRBJ2-3; 9 nucleotides agree with TRBD2. Trimming took 4 bases from V and 4 from J; bases not matched to a gene: 3. Germline assignment: CDR1 SQVTM and CDR2 ANQGSEA. The CDR3 sequence is 13 residues long. Here the CDR3 DNA reads TGCAGCGTTGTAGCGGGAGTGGCAGATACGCAGTATTTT. Protein sequence: CSVVAGVADTQYF.

Details on this clonotype: Given a much more abundant clone one base away, this may be a read error. The rearrangement joins TRBV5-6 to TRBJ1-5; D is unclear. CDR3 size: 14 residues. Germline V gene sequence: CDR1 SGHDT, CDR2 YYEEEE. The CDR3 DNA is TGTGCCAGCAGCAATGGACCGATGAATCAGACCCAGCATTTT. Translation: CASSNGPMNQTQHF.